This section outlines one T cell receptor beta chain sequence together with its context. The antigen remains unidentified. It was with 60 Vbeta and 13 Jbeta primers that the PCR ran. Repertoires were generated with immunoSEQ multiplex PCR, while TCRdb's copy carries only in-frame clones and drops some. There are some 130,000 clones in the sample, with approximately 1.6% held by the top ten. The CDR3 extends over 14 amino acids. From germline, CDR1 is SGHDN and CDR2 FVKESK. The V and J ends lost 3 bases and 13 bases respectively, with 21 bases between them. The data stem from a study of cytomegalovirus exposure and HLA in healthy donors. Study findings and constraints: Reportedly, a later analysis found an Asian-associated ancestry cluster had fewer N-insertions than the roughly 700-donor mean.

The V gene is TRBV14, the J gene TRBJ1-2, with a tentative D call TRBD1 (6 bases). Sequencing was performed on PBMCs. This TCR derives from a woman in her thirties or forties in good health and CMV-seropositive. CDR3 region: CASSHDLTGFGTTF. The CDR3 DNA follows: TGTGCCAGCAGCCACGACCTTACAGGGTTTGGGACCACCTTC.